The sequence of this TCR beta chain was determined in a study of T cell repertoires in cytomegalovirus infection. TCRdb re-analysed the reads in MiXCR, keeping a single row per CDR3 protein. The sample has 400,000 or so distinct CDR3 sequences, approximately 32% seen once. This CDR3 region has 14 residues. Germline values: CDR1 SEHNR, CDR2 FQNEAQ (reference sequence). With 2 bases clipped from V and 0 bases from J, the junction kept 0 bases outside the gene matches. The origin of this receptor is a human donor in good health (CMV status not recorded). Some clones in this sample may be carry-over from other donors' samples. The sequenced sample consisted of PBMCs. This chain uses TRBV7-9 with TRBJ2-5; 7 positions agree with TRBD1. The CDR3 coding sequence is TGTGCCAGCAGCTTACAGGGGGACCAAGAGACCCAGTACTTC. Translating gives CASSLQGDQETQYF.